This passage covers 18 T cell receptor beta chains from one sample sequenced in a study of OX40 agonist ivuxolimab in advanced cancers. Repertoires were generated with immunoSEQ multiplex PCR, while TCRdb's copy carries only in-frame clones and drops some. The sample has about 80,000 clones; 80% to 90% are singletons. Sequenced here: CD4+ or CD8+ T cells sorted from blood, sampled in a trial of the OX40 agonist ivuxolimab. The receptors were gathered from an adult with an advanced solid tumor such as melanoma, head and neck, liver or kidney cancer.

Only a few counts were recorded for this clone. The chain has TRBV7-9 and TRBJ1-1, with 8 bases matching TRBD1. The V gene end was trimmed by 4 bases and the J gene end by 4 bases; junction bases not matched to a gene: 5. The CDR3 is 14 amino acids. CDR1 is SEHNR, CDR2 FQNEAQ, per germline (reference sequence). The CDR3 coding sequence is TGTGCCAGCAGCTACGGACAGGGTTCCACTGAAGCTTTCTTT. As protein: CASSYGQGSTEAFF.

The chain is built from TRBV6-9 and TRBJ1-6, with 8 nucleotides matching TRBD1. The J segment lost 6 bases and the V segment lost 4 bases, leaving 2 bases of the junction unmatched. This CDR3 is built from 14 residues. The germline CDR1 and CDR2 sequences are MNHGY and SVAAGI. Here the CDR3 reads CASSLDRGNSPLHF. CDR3 nucleotides: TGTGCCAGCAGTTTAGACAGGGGTAATTCACCCCTCCACTTT.

The CDR3 DNA reads TGTGCCAGCACCCTCAACTATGGCTACACCTTC. This codes for CASTLNYGYTF. The J gene is TRBJ1-2, the V gene TRBV28; D gene uncertain. Germline CDR1 reads MDHEN; CDR2 reads SYDVKM. V lost 7 bases to trimming and J lost 2 bases, with 5 bases between them. CDR3 length: 11 residues.

The CDR3 DNA follows: TGTGCCATCAGTGACCTCACAGGGGGCGCGAGGAATGAGCAGTTCTTC. This gives the protein CAISDLTGGARNEQFF. The V call is TRBV10-3, the J call TRBJ2-1; 9 bases align to TRBD1. In germline, CDR1 is ENHRY, CDR2 SYGVKD. Germline trimming cut 3 bases from V and 7 bases from J; bases unmatched to any gene: 10. This CDR3 has 16 amino acids.

This sequence joins TRBV2 and TRBJ1-3; 10 bases align to TRBD1. From germline, CDR1 is SNHLY and CDR2 FYNNEI. This CDR3 spans 13 amino acids. V gave up 5 bases and J gave up 8 bases; unmatched junction bases: 3. The CDR3, as DNA: TGTGCCAGCAGTCTTGGACAGGGGGACACCATATATTTT. The encoded protein is CASSLGQGDTIYF.

The chain carries TRBV9 and TRBJ2-5; 9 bases are shared with TRBD1. V shed 4 bases, J shed 1 base, and the junction held 8 bases outside the gene matches. The germline V gene encodes CDR1 SGDLS and CDR2 YYNGEE. This CDR3 is built from 16 residues. This chain's CDR3 is CASSWGQGGIQETQYF. CDR3 in DNA: TGTGCCAGCAGCTGGGGACAGGGCGGAATCCAAGAGACCCAGTACTTC.

The J gene is TRBJ2-6, the V gene TRBV7-2; D gene unclear. Germline CDR1 SGHTA, CDR2 FQGNSA. Trimming took 4 bases from V and 4 from J, leaving 11 bases between them. This CDR3 contains 15 residues. This CDR3 is CASSSPFPGANVLTF. The CDR3 DNA follows: TGTGCCAGCAGCTCCCCTTTTCCCGGGGCCAACGTCCTGACTTTC.

The V and J genes are TRBV11-3 and TRBJ2-1, with 10 positions matching TRBD2. Germline V gene lookup returns CDR1 SGHNT and CDR2 YENEEA. The CDR3 loop spans 16 amino acids. With V trimmed by 1 base and J by 7 bases, 7 bases remained unmatched. This chain's CDR3 is CASSLVGSGRRNEQFF. The CDR3 nucleotides are TGTGCCAGCAGCTTAGTAGGTAGCGGGAGGCGGAATGAGCAGTTCTTC.

The J gene is TRBJ2-3, the V gene TRBV9, with D maybe TRBD2 (6 bases). The CDR3 totals 14 residues. Looked up from germline, CDR1 is SGDLS and CDR2 is YYNGEE. The germline V and J ends were trimmed by 0 bases and 5 bases, with 10 bases remaining between them. CDR3 loop: CASSVVDSGDTQYF. The CDR3 DNA reads TGTGCCAGCAGCGTAGTTGATAGCGGAGATACGCAGTATTTT.

The chain joins TRBV11-2 to TRBJ2-5; TRBD2 matches at 14 bases. This CDR3 spans 17 amino acids. Germline V gene sequence: CDR1 SGHAT, CDR2 FQNNGV. The J segment lost 3 bases and the V segment lost 3 bases, leaving 6 bases of the junction unmatched. DNA for the CDR3: TGTGCCAGCAGCTTCCTAGGGGGACTAGCGGGAGAAGAGACCCAGTACTTC. It yields the protein CASSFLGGLAGEETQYF.

The V and J genes are TRBV28 and TRBJ2-2; D gene ambiguous. Looked up from germline, CDR1 is MDHEN and CDR2 is SYDVKM. The CDR3 length is 14 residues. Trimming cost V 6 bases and J 1 base, with 9 bases left between them. CDR3 protein: CASRRQMNTGELFF. CDR3 nucleotides: TGTGCCAGCAGAAGGCAGATGAACACCGGGGAGCTGTTTTTT.

This chain uses TRBV2 with TRBJ2-4; TRBD1 agrees at 9 bases. The V gene's germline CDR1 is SNHLY and CDR2 FYNNEI. This CDR3 region has 14 residues. The V gene end was trimmed by 6 bases and the J gene end by 6 bases; junction bases not matched to a gene: 6. CDR3 nucleotide sequence: TGTGCCAGCAGGACACAGGGGGCTGGAAACATTCAGTACTTC. It is translated as CASRTQGAGNIQYF.

The chain employs TRBV19 and TRBJ2-3, with unresolved D. The germline V gene encodes CDR1 LNHDA and CDR2 SQIVND (reference sequence). Trimming pared 3 bases from V and 3 bases from J, leaving 4 bases between. This CDR3 is built from 12 residues. The DNA for the CDR3 is TGTGCCAGTAGTATTAGGACAGATACGCAGTATTTT. Its protein is CASSIRTDTQYF. Complete variable domain (other parts from reference TRBV19 and TRBJ2-3): DGGITQSPKYLFRKEGQNVTLSCEQNLNHDAMYWYRQDPGQGLRLIYYSQIVNDFQKGDIAEGYSVSREKKESFPLTVTSAQKNPTAFYLCASSIRTDTQYFGPGTRLTVL.

The chain combines TRBV5-5 with TRBJ2-7; TRBD1 aligns across 7 bases. The length of the CDR3 is 12 residues. The V gene's germline CDR1 is SGHKS and CDR2 YYEKEE (reference sequence). V gave up 3 bases and J gave up 5 bases; unmatched junction bases: 2. The CDR3: CASSWDSDEQYF. In DNA, the CDR3 is TGTGCCAGCAGCTGGGACAGTGACGAGCAGTACTTC.

V gene TRBV5-1 combines with J gene TRBJ1-2, with D unresolved. V lost 2 bases, J lost 8 bases, and 13 bases lay in between. The germline CDR1 and CDR2 sequences are SGHRS and YFSETQ. CDR3 length: 13 amino acids. The CDR3 loop reads CASSFNWAEGYTF. The DNA for the CDR3 is TGCGCCAGCAGCTTCAACTGGGCCGAAGGCTACACCTTC.

The rearrangement links TRBV7-9 to TRBJ2-7; 7 nucleotides agree with TRBD1. Germline CDR1 reads SEHNR; CDR2 reads FQNEAQ (reference sequence). V gave up 4 bases and J gave up 1 base; unmatched junction bases: 7. CDR3 length: 15 amino acids. Written as DNA, the CDR3 is TGTGCCAGCAGCTACGGACAGGTTCCATCCTACGAGCAGTACTTC. Its protein product is CASSYGQVPSYEQYF.

The gene calls are TRBV18 and TRBJ2-1; D may be TRBD2 (5 bases). The CDR3 spans 14 residues. V shed 5 bases and J shed 3 bases, with 11 bases lying between them. In germline, CDR1 is KGHSH, CDR2 LQKENI. The CDR3 sequence is CASSSGSYYNEQFF. The CDR3 DNA reads TGTGCCAGCTCAAGTGGGAGTTACTACAATGAGCAGTTCTTC.

V gene TRBV18 combines with J gene TRBJ1-4; D unresolved. From germline, CDR1 is KGHSH and CDR2 LQKENI. Trimming took off 4 bases at V and 1 base at J, with 7 bases between the two ends. The CDR3 runs to 14 residues. The CDR3 nucleotides are TGTGCCAGCTCACGGGTTCAAACTAATGAAAAACTGTTTTTT. Translating gives CASSRVQTNEKLFF.